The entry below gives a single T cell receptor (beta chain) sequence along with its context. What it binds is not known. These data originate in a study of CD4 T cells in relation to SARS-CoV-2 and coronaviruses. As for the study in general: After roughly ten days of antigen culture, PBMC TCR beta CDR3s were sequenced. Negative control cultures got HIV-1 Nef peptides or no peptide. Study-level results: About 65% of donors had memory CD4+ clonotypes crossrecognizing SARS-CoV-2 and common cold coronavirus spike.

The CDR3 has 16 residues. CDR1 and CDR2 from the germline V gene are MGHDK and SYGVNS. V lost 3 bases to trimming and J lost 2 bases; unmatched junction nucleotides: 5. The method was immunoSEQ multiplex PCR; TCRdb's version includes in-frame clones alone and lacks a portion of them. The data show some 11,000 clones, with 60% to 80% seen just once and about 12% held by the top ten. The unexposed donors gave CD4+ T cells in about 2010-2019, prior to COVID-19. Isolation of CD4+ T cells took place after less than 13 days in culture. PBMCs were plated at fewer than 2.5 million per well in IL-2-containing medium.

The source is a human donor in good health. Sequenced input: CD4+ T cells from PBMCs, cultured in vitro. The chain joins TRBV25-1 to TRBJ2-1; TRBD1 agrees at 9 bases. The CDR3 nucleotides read TGTGCCAGCAGTGATTTTGGACAGGGGCCCTACAATGAGCAGTTCTTC. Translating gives CASSDFGQGPYNEQFF.